This entry lists 20 T cell receptor beta chains sequenced from one sample in a study of tumour-infiltrating T cells in Burkitt lymphoma. Data came from immunoSEQ multiplex PCR; TCRdb stores just in-frame clones and leaves some out. The data hold hundreds of clones, with roughly 99% observed a single time. Sequencing was carried out using tumor tissue. Receptors originate from a human donor with Burkitt lymphoma.

This chain links TRBV5-1 with TRBJ1-1; D not resolved. The germline gives CDR1 SGHRS, CDR2 YFSETQ. The V end lost 0 bases, the J end lost 1 base, and 7 bases lay between the germline ends. This CDR3 spans 14 amino acids. The CDR3 sequence is CASSLAMRNTEAFF. The CDR3 DNA reads TGCGCCAGCAGCTTGGCTATGAGGAACACTGAAGCTTTCTTT. The full variable domain, in which reference TRBV5-1 and TRBJ1-1 provide the parts outside the CDR3, is KAGVTQTPRYLIKTRGQQVTLSCSPISGHRSVSWYQQTPGQGLQFLFEYFSETQRNKGNFPGRFSGRQFSNSRSEMNVSTLELGDSALYLCASSLAMRNTEAFFGQGTRLTVV.

This chain connects TRBV29-1 to TRBJ2-2; 11 bases match TRBD1. The CDR3 totals 15 residues. The germline V gene has CDR1 SQVTM and CDR2 ANQGSEA. Trimming took 5 bases from V and 7 from J; bases not matched to a gene: 9. CDR3 nucleotide sequence: TGCAGCGTTACGCCGGGACAGGGGGTCGGCGGGGAGCTGTTTTTT. Its translation: CSVTPGQGVGGELFF.

V is TRBV7-2 and J is TRBJ2-5; 14 positions agree with TRBD2. The germline V gene encodes CDR1 SGHTA and CDR2 FQGNSA. J lost 5 bases, V lost 3 bases, and 11 bases had no gene match. The CDR3 has 18 residues. CDR3 coding DNA: TGTGCCAGCAGCTTTGGGACTAGCGGGGGAGGGGGATGGGAGACCCAGTACTTC. Translated: CASSFGTSGGGGWETQYF. Variable domain in full (rest from reference TRBV7-2 and TRBJ2-5): GAGVSQSPSNKVTEKGKDVELRCDPISGHTALYWYRQSLGQGLEFLIYFQGNSAPDKSGLPSDRFSAERTGGSVSTLTIQRTQQEDSAVYLCASSFGTSGGGGWETQYFGPGTRLLVL.

This clone came up once. This chain joins TRBV9 and TRBJ2-1; D gene uncertain. V lost 7 bases to trimming and J lost 2 bases, with 16 bases between them. This CDR3 has 15 amino acids. Germline V gives CDR1 SGDLS, CDR2 YYNGEE. CDR3 DNA: TGTGCCAGCGCCCGTCGCTGGGCCGCCTACAATGAGCAGTTCTTC. Its translation is CASARRWAAYNEQFF.

This clone is a singleton in its sample. The chain combines TRBV18 with TRBJ1-5, with 9 bases that match TRBD1. The V segment lost 2 bases and the J segment 7 bases; nucleotides outside the gene matches: 3. The CDR3 totals 14 residues. Germline CDR1 and CDR2: KGHSH and LQKENI. CDR3 region: CASSPDRGLQPQHF. As DNA, the CDR3 is TGTGCCAGCTCACCAGACAGGGGGTTGCAGCCCCAGCATTTT.

V is TRBV7-9 and J is TRBJ2-3; a possible D gene is TRBD1 (5 bases). V was pared by 2 bases and J by 0 bases, with 9 bases between. This CDR3 has 15 residues. CDR1 is SEHNR and CDR2 is FQNEAQ in the germline V gene (reference sequence). The CDR3, as DNA: TGTGCCAGCAGCTTAAGGGGTGTCAGCACAGATACGCAGTATTTT. The encoded protein is CASSLRGVSTDTQYF.

This clone was counted a single time. J is TRBJ1-2 and V is TRBV25-1; TRBD1 agrees at 7 bases. Per germline, CDR1 MGHDK and CDR2 SYGVNS. V dropped 4 bases and J dropped 5; count of bases not matched to a gene: 10. The CDR3 sequence is 15 residues long. The CDR3 spells CASSVGTDYHYGYTF. CDR3 sequence (DNA): TGTGCCAGCAGTGTGGGGACAGACTACCATTATGGCTACACCTTC.

The rearrangement uses TRBV7-2 and TRBJ2-7; D unclear. The CDR3 sequence is 13 residues long. From germline, CDR1 is SGHTA and CDR2 FQGNSA. Trimming took off 1 base at V and 3 bases at J, with 7 bases between the two ends. The CDR3 here is CASSLGHLYEQYF. CDR3 coding DNA: TGTGCCAGCAGCTTAGGGCACCTCTACGAGCAGTACTTC.

J is TRBJ2-1 and V is TRBV9; no clear D gene. Trimming shortened V by 0 bases and J by 8 bases, and 12 bases separated the two germline ends. There are 14 residues in the CDR3. Per the germline V gene, CDR1 is SGDLS and CDR2 is YYNGEE. The CDR3 is CASSVDLGWDEQFF. The CDR3 region has the DNA TGTGCCAGCAGCGTAGACCTGGGTTGGGATGAGCAGTTCTTC.

This chain joins TRBV9 and TRBJ1-1; D gene uncertain. The V gene's germline CDR1 is SGDLS and CDR2 YYNGEE. The CDR3 contains 15 residues. V lost 4 bases to trimming and J lost 0 bases, with 13 bases between them. The CDR3 coding sequence is TGTGCCAGCAGCTCGGGCGGGGTTGTGAACACTGAAGCTTTCTTT. Amino acid sequence: CASSSGGVVNTEAFF.

The table lists this clone with a count of one. CDR3 sequence reads: CASSQERRPSNYGYTF. For the CDR3, the DNA is TGCGCCAGCAGCCAAGAACGTCGTCCTTCTAACTATGGCTACACCTTC. The chain employs TRBV4-3 and TRBJ1-2, with no clear D. Germline loops: CDR1 LGHNA, CDR2 YSLEER. V was trimmed by 0 bases and J by 0 bases, leaving 11 bases between them. The CDR3 runs 16 residues.

V usage is TRBV14 and J usage is TRBJ2-5; 8 bases are a match to TRBD1. V shed 4 bases and J 1 base; nucleotides not matched to a gene: 11. The length of the CDR3 is 17 residues. Germline V gene sequence: CDR1 SGHDN, CDR2 FVKESK. This CDR3 is CASSPKIRTGLQETQYF. The DNA of the CDR3 is TGTGCCAGCAGCCCCAAAATCCGGACAGGGCTCCAAGAGACCCAGTACTTC.

The V and J genes are TRBV30 and TRBJ1-4; unclear D gene. Germline CDR1 reads GTSNPN; CDR2 reads SVGIG (reference sequence). The V end lost 5 bases, the J end lost 3 bases, and 7 bases lay between the germline ends. This CDR3 is built from 12 residues. CDR3 bases: TGTGCCTGGTTGGGGTCTAATGAAAAACTGTTTTTT. It specifies CAWLGSNEKLFF.

This clone was observed a single time. This chain links TRBV5-1 with TRBJ1-1, with D possibly matching TRBD1 (5 bases). The CDR3 loop spans 14 amino acids. The germline gives CDR1 SGHRS, CDR2 YFSETQ. V dropped 1 base and J dropped 4 bases, with 11 bases sitting between them. The CDR3 sequence is CASSLMGGGTEAFF. Written as DNA, the CDR3 is TGCGCCAGCAGCTTGATGGGGGGTGGCACTGAAGCTTTCTTT.

Comments on this clone: Germline and junction disagree at one end, which may indicate a read error. This chain joins TRBV4-1 and TRBJ2-7; 8 bases are a match to TRBD2. The CDR3 spans 17 residues. The germline V gene has CDR1 MGHRA and CDR2 YSYEKL. CDR3 residues: CASSQDASGTSSYEQYF. The CDR3 nucleotides are TGCGCCAGCAGTCAAGACGCGAGCGGGACTAGCTCCTACGAGCAGTACTTC.

V gene TRBV7-9 combines with J gene TRBJ1-2, with 7 nucleotides matching TRBD1. This CDR3 comprises 14 residues. The germline V gene encodes CDR1 SEHNR and CDR2 FQNEAQ (reference sequence). V lost 4 bases, J lost 4 bases, and 6 bases stayed unmatched. The CDR3 nucleotides read TGTGCCAGCAGCTCAGCGGAGGGGGCCTATGGCTACACCTTC. As protein: CASSSAEGAYGYTF. The whole variable domain, remainder taken from reference TRBV7-9 and TRBJ1-2, is DTGVSQNPRHKITKRGQNVTFRCDPISEHNRLYWYRQTLGQGPEFLTYFQNEAQLEKSRLLSDRFSAERPKGSFSTLEIQRTEQGDSAMYLCASSSAEGAYGYTFGSGTRLTVV.

The rearrangement uses TRBV9 and TRBJ2-1, with TRBD2 matching 11 bases. This CDR3 contains 15 residues. The germline V gene encodes CDR1 SGDLS and CDR2 YYNGEE. With 1 base clipped from V and 4 bases from J, the junction kept 1 base outside the gene matches. CDR3 in DNA: TGTGCCAGCAGCGTAACTAGCGGGAGTTACAATGAGCAGTTCTTC. Its protein is CASSVTSGSYNEQFF.

V is TRBV6-5 and J is TRBJ1-2; no reliable D call. V was pared by 4 bases and J by 2 bases, with 11 bases between. This CDR3 has 14 residues. Germline CDR1 MNHEY, CDR2 SVGAGI. The CDR3 DNA follows: TGTGCCAGCAGTTCAACCGGGAGGAACTATGGCTACACCTTC. Protein: CASSSTGRNYGYTF.

The chain employs TRBV5-1 and TRBJ1-5; D unresolved. This CDR3 comprises 14 residues. Germline V gene lookup returns CDR1 SGHRS and CDR2 YFSETQ. With 2 bases removed from V and 3 bases from J, the gap between germline ends came to 9 bases. The CDR3 DNA reads TGCGCCAGCAGCTTCCGGCAGCCCAATCAGCCCCAGCATTTT. Its protein product is CASSFRQPNQPQHF.

The chain combines TRBV30 with TRBJ2-7; D gene uncertain. Trimming removed 1 base at V and 0 bases at J, with 10 bases between. CDR1 is GTSNPN and CDR2 is SVGIG in the germline V gene (reference sequence). There are 14 residues in the CDR3. This CDR3 is CAWSALESSYEQYF. The CDR3 region has the DNA TGTGCCTGGAGTGCCCTAGAAAGCTCCTACGAGCAGTACTTC.